The clone carrying this T cell receptor (beta chain) was seen more than once but under ten times. Its cognate antigen is unknown. The sample belongs to a study of cytotoxic CD8 clonotypes in ibrutinib-treated CLL. Study results and caveats: Public clonotypes (which were uncommon) either contracted or remained stable on treatment. Progressing and sustained-remission patients had different sampling times.

The repertoire was sequenced with immunoSEQ multiplex PCR; TCRdb's copy has only in-frame clones and lacks some. Of more than 85,000 clones detected, 70% to 80% appear once; the ten largest clones hold 25% to 40%. Around 2.2 micrograms of genomic DNA came from cryopreserved PBMCs for TCR beta libraries. The starting material was PBMCs, obtained after 12 months of ibrutinib treatment. The receptor's source is a human donor with chronic lymphocytic leukemia.

In DNA form, the CDR3 reads TGTGCCAGTAGTACCCCTGAGGCACAAGACGGAAGGCAGTACTTC. Its translation: CASSTPEAQDGRQYF. The rearrangement joins TRBV19 to TRBJ2-7; D ambiguous. The CDR3 covers 15 residues. Between the trimmed V and J ends, which lost 4 bases and 9 bases, there was a span of 22 bases. CDR1 LNHDA and CDR2 SQIVND come from the germline V gene (reference sequence).